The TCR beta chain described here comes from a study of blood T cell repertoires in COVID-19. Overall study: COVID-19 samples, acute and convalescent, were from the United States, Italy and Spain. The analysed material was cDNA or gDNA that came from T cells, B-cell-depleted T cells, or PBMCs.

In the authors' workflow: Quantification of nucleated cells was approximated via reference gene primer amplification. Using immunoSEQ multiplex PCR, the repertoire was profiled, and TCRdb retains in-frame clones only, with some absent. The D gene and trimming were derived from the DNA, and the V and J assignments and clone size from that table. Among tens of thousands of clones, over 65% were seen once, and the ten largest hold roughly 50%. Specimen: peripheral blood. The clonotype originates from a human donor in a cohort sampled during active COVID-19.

CDR3 DNA: TGTGCCAGCAGCAGAGGGACAGGGGGGCAAATTTCGCCTAACACTGAAGCTTTCTTT. It translates to CASSRGTGGQISPNTEAFF. The chain employs TRBV5-6 and TRBJ1-1; 11 nucleotides match TRBD1. Per germline, CDR1 SGHDT and CDR2 YYEEEE. The trim removed 4 bases at V and 2 bases at J, leaving 16 bases unmatched. The CDR3 is 19 amino acids.